Below are 2 T cell receptor beta chains sequenced from a single sample in a study of Ad26.COV2.S vaccination and SARS-CoV-2 variants. Treatment of the sample: about 20 received Ad26.COV2.S at low or high dose, single or two shots; several received placebo; per-sample allocation not given. Collection of samples fell on day 63 after the first vaccine or placebo injection. Profiling relied on immunoSEQ multiplex PCR, and the TCRdb table lists in-frame clones only, not all of them. The sample carries around 420,000 clones, 70% to 90% recorded once. The starting material was peripheral blood, obtained in a trial of Ad26.COV2.S vaccine versus placebo. The receptors shown here come from a person aged 18 to 65 who received the Ad26.COV2.S COVID-19 vaccine or a placebo.

This clone was detected only a few times. V usage is TRBV9 and J usage is TRBJ2-7; 10 nucleotides match TRBD1. The V segment lost 0 bases and the J segment 0 bases; nucleotides outside the gene matches: 0. CDR1 is SGDLS and CDR2 is YYNGEE in the germline V gene. This CDR3 is built from 15 residues. The CDR3 loop is CASSVGDRGSYEQYF. The CDR3, as DNA: TGTGCCAGCAGCGTAGGGGACAGGGGCTCCTACGAGCAGTACTTC.

This chain's CDR3 is CASSVPFSRDEAFF. CDR3 bases: TGTGCCAGCTCCGTCCCTTTTTCCCGGGATGAAGCTTTCTTT. This chain joins TRBV6-5 and TRBJ1-1; unclear D gene. V gave up 8 bases and J gave up 7 bases, with 20 bases separating them. Germline V gene sequence: CDR1 MNHEY, CDR2 SVGAGI. The CDR3 is 14 residues long.